The entry below describes one T cell receptor (beta chain). Its antigen remains unknown. The sample is drawn from a study of cytomegalovirus exposure and HLA in healthy donors. Primers for the PCR totalled 60 Vbeta and 13 Jbeta. Here immunoSEQ multiplex PCR was the method, and the copy in TCRdb shows in-frame clones only, minus some. The table shows roughly 180,000 clones, with 84% occurring only once. General observations from the study: Rarity held for most TCR sequences, but there were some public TCRs that occurred in many donors. In vitro work confirmed that a few CMV-associated chains recognize CMV antigens.

V trimming: 4 bases; J trimming: 2 bases; junction bases outside the gene matches: 5. In germline, CDR1 is SGHRS, CDR2 YFSETQ. The CDR3 extends over 15 amino acids. The clonotype comes from a girl aged 2 to 10 in good health and CMV-seropositive. The sample consisted of PBMCs. The chain employs TRBV5-1 and TRBJ1-5, with 8 bases fitting TRBD1. CDR3 DNA sequence: TGCGCCAGCAGCAACGGACAGGGAGGCAATCAGCCCCAGCATTTT. Protein sequence: CASSNGQGGNQPQHF.